This TCR beta chain was documented in a study of shared clonotypes between healthy human individuals. It was about 180 ng DNA, about 30,000 T cell genomes, that sorted-subset replicate PCRs used. The method was immunoSEQ multiplex PCR; TCRdb's version includes in-frame clones alone and lacks a portion of them. The table shows 100,000 to 130,000 clones, with 68% occurring only once. Overall study results and limits: As a rule, naive subsets had a larger estimated richness than memory subsets.

A remark on this clone: Its antigen is not identified.

Trimming stripped 5 bases from V and 8 bases from J, with 18 bases between. The CDR3 is 14 residues long. Germline V gene data show CDR1 as SGHAT and CDR2 as FQNNGV. The sample consisted of memory CD8+ T cells sorted from blood. Subset denoted: CD45RO+ cells pooled with CCR7-negative TemRA cells. The source is a woman aged 25 to 39 in good health. The V and J genes are TRBV11-2 and TRBJ1-2; the D is unclear. CDR3 sequence (DNA): TGTGCCAGCAGCGAAATCCTCCGACCGCTCGGCTACACCTTC. Translated, it gives CASSEILRPLGYTF.